This entry lists 12 T cell receptor beta chains sequenced from one sample in a study of blood T cell repertoires in COVID-19. This table comes from immunoSEQ multiplex PCR, and its TCRdb copy is limited to in-frame clones, with some not included. The sample has approximately 280,000 clones, around 90% seen once. The sequenced material came from peripheral blood. These receptors were collected from a woman younger than 45 with COVID-19, enrolled during active disease.

V usage is TRBV7-2 and J usage is TRBJ2-3; 10 bases line up with TRBD1. The CDR3 has 17 amino acids. Trimming took 6 bases from V and 1 from J; bases not matched to a gene: 10. Per the germline V gene, CDR1 is SGHTA and CDR2 is FQGNSA. The CDR3 region has the DNA TGTGCCAGCAGGCGCGGGACAGGGGCTATCCGCACAGATACGCAGTATTTT. It is translated as CASRRGTGAIRTDTQYF.

The chain links TRBV28 to TRBJ2-5, with TRBD1 identical over 9 bases. J was trimmed by 3 bases and V by 5 bases; bases with no gene match: 10. This CDR3 has 16 amino acids. Germline V CDR1 and CDR2: MDHEN, SYDVKM. The CDR3 nucleotides are TGTGCCAGCAGTGTGAACAGGGGGCAGGGAGAAGAGACCCAGTACTTC. The encoded protein is CASSVNRGQGEETQYF.

V usage is TRBV28 and J usage is TRBJ1-5; 12 nucleotides agree with TRBD1. Trimming removed 4 bases from V and 3 bases from J; junction bases left unmatched: 10. Germline CDR1 reads MDHEN; CDR2 reads SYDVKM. This CDR3 has 18 residues. The CDR3 nucleotides are TGTGCCAGCAGTTCTCCCGGGACAGGGGGCTGGAACAATCAGCCCCAGCATTTT. Translated, it gives CASSSPGTGGWNNQPQHF.

The V gene is TRBV27, the J gene TRBJ2-1; TRBD2 is a possible D gene (5 bases). Deletions cut 8 bases from V and 1 base from J, with 15 bases between. The CDR3 length is 15 residues. Germline V gene sequence: CDR1 MNHEY, CDR2 SMNVEV (reference sequence). This CDR3 reads CASRVGRGSYNEQFF. The CDR3 region has the DNA TGTGCCAGCCGCGTTGGACGGGGATCCTACAATGAGCAGTTCTTC.

This clone was seen a handful of times. The genes are TRBV2 and TRBJ2-6; 9 bases are shared with TRBD1. This CDR3 is built from 18 residues. The J segment lost 3 bases and the V segment lost 6 bases, leaving 12 bases of the junction unmatched. Germline CDR1 SNHLY, CDR2 FYNNEI. The DNA of the CDR3 is TGTGCCAGCAGACCGGGACAGGGAACCCCCAGTGGGGCCAACGTCCTGACTTTC. Its protein is CASRPGQGTPSGANVLTF.

The chain carries TRBV28 and TRBJ2-3; tentatively, D is TRBD1 (6 bases). Trimming took 2 bases from V and 3 from J, leaving 12 bases between them. The CDR3 runs 15 residues. Germline-derived CDR1 and CDR2 are MDHEN and SYDVKM. CDR3 in amino acids: CASSLIAQGTDTQYF. In DNA, the CDR3 is TGTGCCAGCAGTTTAATCGCACAGGGTACAGATACGCAGTATTTT.

The chain combines TRBV7-2 with TRBJ1-3; no clear D. The CDR3 has 15 amino acids. Trimming pared 1 base from V and 8 bases from J, leaving 15 bases between. The germline CDR1 and CDR2 sequences are SGHTA and FQGNSA. The chain's CDR3 is CASSLGAQLPHTIYF. As DNA, the CDR3 is TGTGCCAGCAGCTTAGGGGCCCAGCTCCCTCACACCATATATTTT.

The count of this clone is one. The chain couples TRBV19 to TRBJ1-5; 8 bases align to TRBD1. The CDR3 is 16 residues long. Germline V gene lookup returns CDR1 LNHDA and CDR2 SQIVND (reference sequence). J gave up 0 bases and V 6 bases, and 7 bases lay outside the gene matches. The CDR3 DNA reads TGTGCCAGTAGAGACAGGGGACGTTATAGCAATCAGCCCCAGCATTTT. Translation gives CASRDRGRYSNQPQHF.

This chain links TRBV5-1 with TRBJ1-4; 7 bases line up with TRBD1. CDR3 size: 14 residues. The germline V gene encodes CDR1 SGHRS and CDR2 YFSETQ. V lost 4 bases and J lost 8; bases outside the gene matches: 8. In DNA form, the CDR3 reads TGCGCCAGCAGCCTAGGACAGGTGGGGGAAAAACTGTTTTTT. The encoded protein is CASSLGQVGEKLFF.

The genes are TRBV11-2 and TRBJ1-1; tentative D call: TRBD1 (6 bases). This CDR3 contains 12 residues. V lost 4 bases, J lost 7 bases, and 10 bases lay in between. Germline CDR1 reads SGHAT; CDR2 reads FQNNGV. CDR3 nucleotides: TGTGCCAGCAGCTGGACAGTGGGTGAAGCTTTCTTT. This sequence encodes CASSWTVGEAFF. The full variable domain, completed using reference TRBV11-2 and TRBJ1-1, is EAGVAQSPRYKIIEKRQSVAFWCNPISGHATLYWYQQILGQGPKLLIQFQNNGVVDDSQLPKDRFSAERLKGVDSTLKIQPAKLEDSAVYLCASSWTVGEAFFGQGTRLTVV.

The rearrangement joins TRBV28 to TRBJ2-1; TRBD2 agrees at 8 bases. This CDR3 contains 15 residues. The V gene's germline CDR1 is MDHEN and CDR2 SYDVKM. J was trimmed by 3 bases and V by 3 bases; bases with no gene match: 4. The CDR3: CASSLALADYNEQFF. DNA of the CDR3: TGTGCCAGCAGTTTGGCACTAGCGGACTACAATGAGCAGTTCTTC.

This chain links TRBV10-1 with TRBJ1-6; a possible D gene is TRBD1 (5 bases). Germline CDR1 and CDR2: WNHNN and SYGVQD (reference sequence). The CDR3 is made up of 13 amino acids. The V end was cut by 8 bases, the J end by 7 bases, with 12 bases between. CDR3 residues: CASSRDRNSPLHF. CDR3 bases: TGCGCCAGCTCCAGGGATAGAAATTCACCCCTCCACTTT.